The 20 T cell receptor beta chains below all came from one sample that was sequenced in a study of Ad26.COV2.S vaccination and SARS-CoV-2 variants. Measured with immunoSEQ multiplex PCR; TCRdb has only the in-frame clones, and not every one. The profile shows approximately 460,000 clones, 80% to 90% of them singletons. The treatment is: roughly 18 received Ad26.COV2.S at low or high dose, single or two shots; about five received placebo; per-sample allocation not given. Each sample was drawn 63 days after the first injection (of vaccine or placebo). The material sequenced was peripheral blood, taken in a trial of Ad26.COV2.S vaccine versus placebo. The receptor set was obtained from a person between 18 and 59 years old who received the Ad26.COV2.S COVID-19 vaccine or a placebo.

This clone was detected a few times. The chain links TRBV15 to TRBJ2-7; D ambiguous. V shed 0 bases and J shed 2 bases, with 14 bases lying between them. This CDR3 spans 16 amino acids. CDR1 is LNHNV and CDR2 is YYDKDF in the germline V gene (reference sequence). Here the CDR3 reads CATSRDIAPTTYEQYF. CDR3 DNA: TGTGCCACCAGCAGAGATATAGCACCTACGACCTACGAGCAGTACTTC.

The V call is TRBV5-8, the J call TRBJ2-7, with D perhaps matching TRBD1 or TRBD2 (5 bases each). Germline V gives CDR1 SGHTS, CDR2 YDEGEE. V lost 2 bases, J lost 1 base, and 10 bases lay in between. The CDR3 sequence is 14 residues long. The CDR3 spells CASSFGGGSYEQYF. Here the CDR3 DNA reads TGTGCCAGCAGCTTTGGTGGGGGATCCTACGAGCAGTACTTC.

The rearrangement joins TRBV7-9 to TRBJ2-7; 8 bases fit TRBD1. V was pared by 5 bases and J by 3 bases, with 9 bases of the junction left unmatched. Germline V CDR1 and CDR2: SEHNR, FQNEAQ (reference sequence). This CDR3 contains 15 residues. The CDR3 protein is CASSGLVDRDYEQYF. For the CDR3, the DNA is TGTGCCAGCAGCGGCTTAGTGGACAGGGACTACGAGCAGTACTTC.

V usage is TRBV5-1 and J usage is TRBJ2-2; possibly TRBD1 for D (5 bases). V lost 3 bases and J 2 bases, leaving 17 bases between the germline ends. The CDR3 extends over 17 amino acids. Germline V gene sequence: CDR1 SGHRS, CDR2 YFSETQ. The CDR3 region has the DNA TGCGCCAGCAGCTACCTTTCGACAGCCACCAACACCGGGGAGCTGTTTTTT. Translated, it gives CASSYLSTATNTGELFF.

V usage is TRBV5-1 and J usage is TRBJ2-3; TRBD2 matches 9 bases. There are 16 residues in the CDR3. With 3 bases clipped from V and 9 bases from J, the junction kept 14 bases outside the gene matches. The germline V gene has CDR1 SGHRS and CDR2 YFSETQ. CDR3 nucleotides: TGCGCCAGCAGCTCCATAGTAGCGGGGGAAGGTAGAACGCAGTATTTT. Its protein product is CASSSIVAGEGRTQYF.

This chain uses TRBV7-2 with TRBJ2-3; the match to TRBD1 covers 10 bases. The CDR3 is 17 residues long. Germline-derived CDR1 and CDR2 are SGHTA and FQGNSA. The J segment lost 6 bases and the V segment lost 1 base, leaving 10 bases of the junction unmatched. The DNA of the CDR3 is TGTGCCAGCAGCTTAGTGGCAGGGACAGGGGTCATGGATACGCAGTATTTT. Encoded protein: CASSLVAGTGVMDTQYF. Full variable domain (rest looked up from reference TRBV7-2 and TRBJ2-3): GAGVSQSPSNKVTEKGKDVELRCDPISGHTALYWYRQSLGQGLEFLIYFQGNSAPDKSGLPSDRFSAERTGGSVSTLTIQRTQQEDSAVYLCASSLVAGTGVMDTQYFGPGTRLTVL.

The CDR3 sequence: CASSQIPSWAGDTQYF. The CDR3 DNA sequence: TGCGCCAGCAGCCAAATCCCCTCATGGGCGGGAGATACGCAGTATTTT. V gene TRBV4-1 combines with J gene TRBJ2-3; TRBD2 might be the D (5 bases). Trimming removed 2 bases from V and 5 bases from J, with 17 bases in between. Germline V CDR1 and CDR2: MGHRA, YSYEKL. This CDR3 contains 16 residues.

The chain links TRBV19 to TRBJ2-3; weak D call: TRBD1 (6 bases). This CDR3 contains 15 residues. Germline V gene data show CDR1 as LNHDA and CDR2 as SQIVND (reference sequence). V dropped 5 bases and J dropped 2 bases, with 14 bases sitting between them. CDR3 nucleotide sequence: TGTGCCAGTAGTTTCCGGGACATGCACACAGATACGCAGTATTTT. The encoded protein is CASSFRDMHTDTQYF.

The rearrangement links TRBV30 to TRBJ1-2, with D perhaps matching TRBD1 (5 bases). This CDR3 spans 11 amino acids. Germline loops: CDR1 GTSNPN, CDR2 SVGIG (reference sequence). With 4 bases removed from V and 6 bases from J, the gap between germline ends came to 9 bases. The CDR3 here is CAWTTGDGYTF. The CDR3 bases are TGTGCCTGGACCACAGGAGATGGCTACACCTTC.

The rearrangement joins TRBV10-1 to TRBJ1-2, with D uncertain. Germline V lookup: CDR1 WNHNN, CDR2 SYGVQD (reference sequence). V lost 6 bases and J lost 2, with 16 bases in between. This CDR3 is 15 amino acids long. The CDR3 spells CASSLPRVGNYGYTF. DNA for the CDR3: TGCGCCAGCAGCCTTCCCCGCGTCGGAAACTATGGCTACACCTTC.

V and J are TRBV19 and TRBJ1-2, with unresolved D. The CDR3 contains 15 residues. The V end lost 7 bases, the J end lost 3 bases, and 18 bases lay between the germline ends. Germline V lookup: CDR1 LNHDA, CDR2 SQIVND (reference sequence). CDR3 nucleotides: TGTGCCAGTACCTCCCCCCGATCGTGGGACTATGGCTACACCTTC. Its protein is CASTSPRSWDYGYTF.

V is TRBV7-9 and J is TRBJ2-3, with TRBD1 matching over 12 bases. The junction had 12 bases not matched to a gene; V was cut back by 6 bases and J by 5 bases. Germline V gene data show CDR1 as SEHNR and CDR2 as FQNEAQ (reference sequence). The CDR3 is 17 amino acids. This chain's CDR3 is CASSQPPGQGARDTQYF. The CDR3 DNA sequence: TGTGCCAGCAGTCAACCCCCGGGACAGGGGGCGAGAGATACGCAGTATTTT.

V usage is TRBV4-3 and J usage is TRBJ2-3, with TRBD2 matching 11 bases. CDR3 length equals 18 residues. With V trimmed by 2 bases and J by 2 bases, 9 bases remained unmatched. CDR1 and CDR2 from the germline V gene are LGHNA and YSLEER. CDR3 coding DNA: TGCGCCAGCAGCCAACAGAGAGCTAGCGGGGGGTTCACAGATACGCAGTATTTT. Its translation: CASSQQRASGGFTDTQYF.

CDR3 nucleotides: TGTGCCAGCAGCTATAGGACAGGGGTTGGAGAGACCCAGTACTTC. Protein product: CASSYRTGVGETQYF. The rearrangement links TRBV5-8 to TRBJ2-5; TRBD1 matches at 9 bases. V shed 3 bases and J 4 bases; nucleotides not matched to a gene: 7. The CDR3 length is 15 residues. The germline gives CDR1 SGHTS, CDR2 YDEGEE.

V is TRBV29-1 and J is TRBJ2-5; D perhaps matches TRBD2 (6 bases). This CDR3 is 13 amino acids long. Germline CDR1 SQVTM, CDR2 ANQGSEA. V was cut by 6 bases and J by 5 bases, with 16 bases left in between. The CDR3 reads CSVGTSSVETQYF. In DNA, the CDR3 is TGCAGCGTGGGGACCTCTAGCGTGGAGACCCAGTACTTC.

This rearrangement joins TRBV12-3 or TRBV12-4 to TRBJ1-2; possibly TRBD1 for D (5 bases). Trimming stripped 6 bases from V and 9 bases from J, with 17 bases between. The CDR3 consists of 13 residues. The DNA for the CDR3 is TGTGCCAGCAGAGAACCCCAGGGACTCCGCTACACCTTC. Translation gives CASREPQGLRYTF.

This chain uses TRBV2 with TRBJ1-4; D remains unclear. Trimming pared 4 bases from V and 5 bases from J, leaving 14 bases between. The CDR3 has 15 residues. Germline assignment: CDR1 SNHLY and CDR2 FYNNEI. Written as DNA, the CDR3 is TGTGCCAGCAGTGTTCGGCTGCCGAGGAATGAAAAACTGTTTTTT. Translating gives CASSVRLPRNEKLFF.

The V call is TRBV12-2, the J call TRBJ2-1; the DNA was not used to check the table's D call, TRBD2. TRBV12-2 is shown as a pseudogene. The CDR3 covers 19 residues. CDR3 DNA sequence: TGTGCAAGTCGCTTAGTAGGGGACGGGAGGGGCGCTGGCTACAATGAGCAGTTCTTC. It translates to CASRLVGDGRGAGYNEQFF.

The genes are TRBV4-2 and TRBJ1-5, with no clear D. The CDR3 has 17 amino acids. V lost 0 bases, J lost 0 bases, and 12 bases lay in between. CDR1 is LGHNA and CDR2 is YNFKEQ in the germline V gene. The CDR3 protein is CASSQDVAEYSNQPQHF. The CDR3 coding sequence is TGTGCCAGCAGCCAAGATGTGGCAGAATATAGCAATCAGCCCCAGCATTTT.

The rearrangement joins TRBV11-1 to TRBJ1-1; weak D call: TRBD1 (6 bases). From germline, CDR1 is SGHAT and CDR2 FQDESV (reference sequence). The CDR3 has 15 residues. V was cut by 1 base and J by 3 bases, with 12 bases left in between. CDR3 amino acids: CASSLERGRDTEAFF. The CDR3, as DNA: TGTGCCAGCAGCTTAGAACGGGGGCGGGACACTGAAGCTTTCTTT.